In its sample, the clone carrying this T cell receptor beta chain was seen a few times. Its antigen is not identified. This record comes from a study of T cell responses to AZD1222 COVID-19 vaccine. V was shortened by 3 bases and J by 4 bases, with 4 bases between the two germline ends. In germline, CDR1 is LGHDT, CDR2 YNNKEL (reference sequence). The length of the CDR3 is 12 residues. The study's findings and limits: It should be noted that donors were predominantly white British and more often female, and clonal diversity was possibly underestimated.

The method was immunoSEQ multiplex PCR; TCRdb's version includes in-frame clones alone and lacks a portion of them. The table has around 160,000 clones, about 81% seen once. This TCR was recovered from an adult in good health. The chain carries TRBV3-1 (or the pseudogene TRBV3-2) and TRBJ1-3; D unclear. The source material was peripheral blood, sampled on day 0 of MenACWY control vaccination. The CDR3 DNA reads as TGTGCCAGCAGCCAGGCCGGAAACACCATATATTTT. Amino acid sequence: CASSQAGNTIYF.